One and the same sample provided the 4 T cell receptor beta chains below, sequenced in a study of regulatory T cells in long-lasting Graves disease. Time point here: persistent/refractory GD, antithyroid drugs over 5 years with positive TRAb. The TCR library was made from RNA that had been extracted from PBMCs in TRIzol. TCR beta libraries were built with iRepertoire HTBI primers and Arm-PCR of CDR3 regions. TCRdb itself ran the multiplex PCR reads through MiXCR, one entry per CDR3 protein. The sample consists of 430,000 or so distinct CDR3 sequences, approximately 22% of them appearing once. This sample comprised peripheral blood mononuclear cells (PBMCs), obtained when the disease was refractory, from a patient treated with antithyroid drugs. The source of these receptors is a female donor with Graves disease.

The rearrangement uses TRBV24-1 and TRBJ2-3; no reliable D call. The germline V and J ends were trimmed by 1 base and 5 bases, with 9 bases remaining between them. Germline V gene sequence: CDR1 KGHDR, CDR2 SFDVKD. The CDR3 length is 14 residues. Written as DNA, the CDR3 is TGTGCCACCAGTGATTTTGCGTCCGGAGATACGCAGTATTTT. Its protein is CATSDFASGDTQYF.

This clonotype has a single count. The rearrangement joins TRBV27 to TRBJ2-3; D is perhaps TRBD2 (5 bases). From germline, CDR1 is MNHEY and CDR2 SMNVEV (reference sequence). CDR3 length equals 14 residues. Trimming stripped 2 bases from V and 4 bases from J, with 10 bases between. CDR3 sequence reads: CASSLRGSADTQYF. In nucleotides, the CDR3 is TGTGCCAGCAGTTTAAGAGGGAGCGCAGATACGCAGTATTTT.

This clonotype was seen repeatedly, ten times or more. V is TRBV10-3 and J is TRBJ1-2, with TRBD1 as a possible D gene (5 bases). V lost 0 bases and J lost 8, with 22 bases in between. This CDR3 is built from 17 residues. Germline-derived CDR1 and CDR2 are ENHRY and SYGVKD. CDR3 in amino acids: CAISESFGQGFREGYTF. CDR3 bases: TGTGCCATCAGTGAGTCGTTCGGGCAGGGATTTCGTGAGGGCTACACCTTC.

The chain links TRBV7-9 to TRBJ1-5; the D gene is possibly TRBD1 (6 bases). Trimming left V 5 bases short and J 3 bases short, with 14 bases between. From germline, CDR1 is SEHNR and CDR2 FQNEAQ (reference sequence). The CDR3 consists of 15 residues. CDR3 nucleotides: TGTGCCAGCAGCCCAGACGGACAGATCAATCAGCCCCAGCATTTT. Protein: CASSPDGQINQPQHF.